This is a list of T cell receptor beta chains from one sample in a study of technical replicates of blood from a handful of donors. Sequenced by immunoSEQ multiplex PCR; TCRdb stores in-frame clones only, minus some. Among under 75,000 clones listed, 85% to 95% were seen once. The sequenced sample was T cells isolated from PBMCs. The receptors derive from a human donor in good health. CDR3s include the opening cysteine and the closing phenylalanine or tryptophan. The D gene is left open where the match is weak. Where a row states a size, it is once, few, many or the class of an expanded clone; other rows omit it.

D gene	V gene	CDR3 length	clone size	J gene	CDR3 DNA	CDR3 protein
TRBD1	TRBV30	15	few	TRBJ1-5	TGTGCCAAAACACCCCGGGACAGGGGTAATCAGCCCCAGCATTTT	CAKTPRDRGNQPQHF
NA	TRBV6-1	12	NA	TRBJ1-2	TGTGCCAGCAGTGAACAGGGGAATGGCTACACCTTC	CASSEQGNGYTF
TRBD2	TRBV28	12	NA	TRBJ2-7	TGTGGAACTAGCGGGAGCTCCTACGAGCAGTACTTC	CGTSGSSYEQYF
NA	TRBV30	19	NA	TRBJ2-1	TGTGCCTGGAGTGTATTAGGGGGGGGGAGCCTAGGTTCCTACAATGAGCAGTTCTTC	CAWSVLGGGSLGSYNEQFF
NA	TRBV2	14	NA	TRBJ1-2	TGTGCCAGCAGTGACAGGGGTAACAACTATGGCTACACCTTC	CASSDRGNNYGYTF
TRBD2	TRBV19	15	NA	TRBJ2-3	TGTGCCACCACACGGGCGCGGGAGGGCACAGATACGCAGTATTTT	CATTRAREGTDTQYF
TRBD1	TRBV29-1	13	NA	TRBJ1-1	TGCAGCGTTGCGGACAGGATGAACACTGAAGCTTTCTTT	CSVADRMNTEAFF
TRBD1	TRBV19	16	NA	TRBJ1-3	TGTGCCAGTATGGGAGGACAGGGGGGGACTGGAAACACCATATATTTT	CASMGGQGGTGNTIYF
NA	TRBV18	14	NA	TRBJ2-3	TGTGCCAGCTCGCTGGACTACGGCACAGATACGCAGTATTTT	CASSLDYGTDTQYF
NA	TRBV13	11	NA	TRBJ2-3	TGTGCCAGCACCCTCGTAGATACGCAGTATTTT	CASTLVDTQYF
TRBD2	TRBV9	16	NA	TRBJ2-3	TGTGCCAGCAGCGTAGGTAGGGGAGCGGGAGCAGATACGCAGTATTTT	CASSVGRGAGADTQYF
TRBD1	TRBV2	15	NA	TRBJ2-2	TGTGCCAGCAGTGTACCCGGGACAGGGGCGCGGGAGCTGTTTTTT	CASSVPGTGARELFF
NA	TRBV7-3	18	NA	TRBJ2-7	TGTGCCAGCAGCTTATCTAGTATTGTTCTTAGGAGATCCTACGAGCAGTACTTC	CASSLSSIVLRRSYEQYF
NA	TRBV7-9	12	NA	TRBJ2-7	TGTGCCAGCAGCTCCTTTCTATACGAGCAGTACTTC	CASSSFLYEQYF
NA	TRBV7-9	14	NA	TRBJ2-1	TGTGCCAGCAGCTTAGAATTCAGCGGGAATGAGCAGTTCTTC	CASSLEFSGNEQFF
TRBD2	TRBV5-6	12	NA	TRBJ2-7	TGTGCCAGCAGTCTCCGGGACTACGGGCAGTACTTC	CASSLRDYGQYF
NA	TRBV19	14	NA	TRBJ1-1	TGTGCCAGTAGTATTGGTGGGGCGGCCACTGAAGCTTTCTTT	CASSIGGAATEAFF
TRBD1	TRBV15	16	NA	TRBJ1-5	TGTGCCACCAGCAGAGCTAGGGACAGGGAAAATCAGCCCCAGCATTTT	CATSRARDRENQPQHF
NA	TRBV19	12	NA	TRBJ1-1	TGTGCCAGTAGTACCTTAGTCGCTGAAGCTTTCTTT	CASSTLVAEAFF
NA	TRBV4-1	15	NA	TRBJ1-1	TGCGCCAGCAGCCCCCTGAGGTCCGGGAACACTGAAGCTTTCTTT	CASSPLRSGNTEAFF
TRBD1	TRBV5-1	15	NA	TRBJ1-2	TGCGCCAGCAGCTTGGATGTGACAGGGGGCGCTGGCTACACCTTC	CASSLDVTGGAGYTF
NA	TRBV5-4	15	NA	TRBJ1-4	TGTGCCAGCAGCGAGGGGTTAGCGGGTGCTGAAAAACTGTTTTTT	CASSEGLAGAEKLFF
TRBD2	TRBV27	16	NA	TRBJ2-2	TGTGCCAGCAGTTTAGTTCTAGCGGCGAACACCGGGGAGCTGTTTTTT	CASSLVLAANTGELFF
TRBD2	TRBV28	14	NA	TRBJ2-7	TGTGCCAGCACCGGGGGGGACTTTGGCTACGAGCAGTACTTC	CASTGGDFGYEQYF
TRBD1	TRBV29-1	13	NA	TRBJ1-5	TGCAGCGTGGGACAGTCTAGTTATCAGCCCCAGCATTTT	CSVGQSSYQPQHF
TRBD2	TRBV2	15	NA	TRBJ2-5	TGTGCCAGCAGAGAAGTTTATAGCGGGAGGGAGACCCAGTACTTC	CASREVYSGRETQYF
NA	TRBV5-6	13	NA	TRBJ2-5	TGTGCCAGCAGCGGGCTGATCCAAGAGACCCAGTACTTC	CASSGLIQETQYF